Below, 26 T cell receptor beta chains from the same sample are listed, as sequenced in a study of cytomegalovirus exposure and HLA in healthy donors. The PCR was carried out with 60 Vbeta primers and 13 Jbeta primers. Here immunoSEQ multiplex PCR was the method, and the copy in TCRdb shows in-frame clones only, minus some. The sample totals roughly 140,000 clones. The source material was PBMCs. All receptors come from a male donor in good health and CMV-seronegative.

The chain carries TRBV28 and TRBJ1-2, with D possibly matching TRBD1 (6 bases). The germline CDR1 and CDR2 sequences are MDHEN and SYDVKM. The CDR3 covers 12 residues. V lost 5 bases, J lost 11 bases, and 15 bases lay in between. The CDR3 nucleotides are TGTGCCAGCAGTCCCCTGGGGGCAGGGTACACCTTC. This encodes CASSPLGAGYTF.

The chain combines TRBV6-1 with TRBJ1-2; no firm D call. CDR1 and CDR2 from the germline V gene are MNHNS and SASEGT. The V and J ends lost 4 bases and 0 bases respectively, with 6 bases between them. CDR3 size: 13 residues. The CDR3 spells CASSVGANYGYTF. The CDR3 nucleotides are TGTGCCAGCAGTGTAGGAGCTAACTATGGCTACACCTTC.

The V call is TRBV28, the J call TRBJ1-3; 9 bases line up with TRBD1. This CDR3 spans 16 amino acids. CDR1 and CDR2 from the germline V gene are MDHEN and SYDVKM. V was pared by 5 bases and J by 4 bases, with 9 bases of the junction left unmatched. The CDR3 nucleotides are TGTGCCAGCAGTATCCGGGACAGGGTCGTCGGAAACACCATATATTTT. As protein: CASSIRDRVVGNTIYF.

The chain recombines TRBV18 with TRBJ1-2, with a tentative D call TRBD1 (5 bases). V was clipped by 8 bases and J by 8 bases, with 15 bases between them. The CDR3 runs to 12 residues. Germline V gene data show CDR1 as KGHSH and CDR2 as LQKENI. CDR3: CASDTAPGGYTF. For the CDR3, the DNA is TGTGCCAGCGACACCGCGCCAGGGGGCTACACCTTC.

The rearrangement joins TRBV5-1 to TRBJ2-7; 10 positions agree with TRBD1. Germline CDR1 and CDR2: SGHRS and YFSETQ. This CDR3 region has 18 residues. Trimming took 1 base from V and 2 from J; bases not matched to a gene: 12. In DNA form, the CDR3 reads TGCGCCAGCAGCTTGTGGGGACAGGGGACCGTAATCGCCTACGAGCAGTACTTC. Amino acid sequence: CASSLWGQGTVIAYEQYF.

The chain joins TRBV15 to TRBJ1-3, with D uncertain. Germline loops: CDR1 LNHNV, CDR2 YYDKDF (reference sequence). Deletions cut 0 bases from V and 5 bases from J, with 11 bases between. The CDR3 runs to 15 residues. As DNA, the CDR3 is TGTGCCACCAGCAGAGATATGGCAGGCCGAAACACCATATATTTT. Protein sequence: CATSRDMAGRNTIYF.

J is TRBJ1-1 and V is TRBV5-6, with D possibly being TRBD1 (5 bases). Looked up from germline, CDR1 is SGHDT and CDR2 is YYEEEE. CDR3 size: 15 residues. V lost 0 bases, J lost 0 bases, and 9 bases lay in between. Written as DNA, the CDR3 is TGTGCCAGCAGCTTGGTCGGGGGGGTGAACACTGAAGCTTTCTTT. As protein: CASSLVGGVNTEAFF.

This CDR3 is CASFFLGGVDEKLFF. In nucleotides, the CDR3 is TGTGCCAGCTTCTTCCTTGGGGGGGTAGATGAAAAACTGTTTTTT. The chain joins TRBV9 to TRBJ1-4; D possibly corresponds to TRBD1 (5 bases). V was clipped by 7 bases and J by 6 bases, with 19 bases between them. This CDR3 is built from 15 residues. Germline assignment: CDR1 SGDLS and CDR2 YYNGEE.

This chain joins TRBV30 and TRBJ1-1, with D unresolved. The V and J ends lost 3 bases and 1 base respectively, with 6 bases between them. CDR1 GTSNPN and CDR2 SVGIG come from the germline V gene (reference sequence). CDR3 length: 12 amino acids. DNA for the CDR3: TGTGCCTGGAGACGACAGAACACTGAAGCTTTCTTT. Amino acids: CAWRRQNTEAFF.

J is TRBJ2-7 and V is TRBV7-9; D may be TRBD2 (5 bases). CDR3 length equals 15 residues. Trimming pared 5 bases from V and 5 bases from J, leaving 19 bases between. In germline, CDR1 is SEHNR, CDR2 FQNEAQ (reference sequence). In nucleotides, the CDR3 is TGTGCCAGCAGCCCAGGCGGCGGCGGACTGGACGAGCAGTACTTC. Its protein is CASSPGGGGLDEQYF.

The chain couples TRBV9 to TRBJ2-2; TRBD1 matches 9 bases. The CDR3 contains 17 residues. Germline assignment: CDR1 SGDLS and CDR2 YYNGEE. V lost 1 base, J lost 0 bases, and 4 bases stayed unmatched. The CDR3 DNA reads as TGTGCCAGCAGCGTAAGGGGGACAGGGCCGAACACCGGGGAGCTGTTTTTT. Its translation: CASSVRGTGPNTGELFF. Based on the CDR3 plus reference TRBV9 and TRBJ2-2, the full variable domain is DSGVTQTPKHLITATGQRVTLRCSPRSGDLSVYWYQQSLDQGLQFLIQYYNGEERAKGNILERFSAQQFPDLHSELNLSSLELGDSALYFCASSVRGTGPNTGELFFGEGSRLTVL.

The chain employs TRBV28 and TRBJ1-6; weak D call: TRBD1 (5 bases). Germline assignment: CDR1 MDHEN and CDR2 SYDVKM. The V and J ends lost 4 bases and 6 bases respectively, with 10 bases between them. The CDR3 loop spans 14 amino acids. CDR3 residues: CASSSGGSNSPLHF. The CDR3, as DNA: TGTGCCAGCAGTTCGGGGGGTAGTAATTCACCCCTCCACTTT. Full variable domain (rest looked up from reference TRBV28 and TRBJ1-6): DVKVTQSSRYLVKRTGEKVFLECVQDMDHENMFWYRQDPGLGLRLIYFSYDVKMKEKGDIPEGYSVSREKKERFSLILESASTNQTSMYLCASSSGGSNSPLHFGNGTRLTVT.

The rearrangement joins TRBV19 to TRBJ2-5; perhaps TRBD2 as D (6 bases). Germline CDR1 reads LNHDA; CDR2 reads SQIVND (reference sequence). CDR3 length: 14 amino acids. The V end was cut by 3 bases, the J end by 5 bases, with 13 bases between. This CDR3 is CASSISSGRETQYF. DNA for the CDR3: TGTGCCAGTAGTATTTCGTCAGGGAGGGAGACCCAGTACTTC.

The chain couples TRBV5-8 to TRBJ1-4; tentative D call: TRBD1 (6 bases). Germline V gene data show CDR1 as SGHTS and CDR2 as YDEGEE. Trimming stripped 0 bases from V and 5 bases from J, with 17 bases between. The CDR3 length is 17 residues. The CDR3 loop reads CASSLGSGAHSNEKLFF. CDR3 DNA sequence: TGTGCCAGCAGCTTGGGTTCAGGGGCGCACTCCAATGAAAAACTGTTTTTT.

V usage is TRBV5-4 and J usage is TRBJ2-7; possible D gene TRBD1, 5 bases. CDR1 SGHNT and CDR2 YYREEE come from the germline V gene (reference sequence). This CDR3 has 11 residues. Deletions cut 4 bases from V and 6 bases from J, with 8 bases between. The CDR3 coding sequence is TGTGCCAGCAGCCTCCAGGGCGAGCAGTACTTC. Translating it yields CASSLQGEQYF.

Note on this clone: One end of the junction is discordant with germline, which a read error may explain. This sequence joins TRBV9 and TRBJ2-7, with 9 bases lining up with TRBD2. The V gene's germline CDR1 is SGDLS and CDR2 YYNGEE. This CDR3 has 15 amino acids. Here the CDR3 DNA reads TGTGCCAGCAACGTAGCGGGGGAGAGCTCCTACGAGCAGTACTTC. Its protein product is CASNVAGESSYEQYF. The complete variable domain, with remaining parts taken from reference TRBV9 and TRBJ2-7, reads DSGVTQTPKHLITATGQRVTLRCSPRSGDLSVYWYQQSLDQGLQFLIQYYNGEERAKGNILERFSAQQFPDLHSELNLSSLELGDSALYFCASNVAGESSYEQYFGPGTRLTVT.

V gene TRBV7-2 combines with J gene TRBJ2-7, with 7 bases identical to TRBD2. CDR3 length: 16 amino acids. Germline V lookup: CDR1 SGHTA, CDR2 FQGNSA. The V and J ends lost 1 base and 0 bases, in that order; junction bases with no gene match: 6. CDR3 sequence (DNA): TGTGCCAGCAGCTTAGGCGGGGGAATGTCCTCCTACGAGCAGTACTTC. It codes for CASSLGGGMSSYEQYF.

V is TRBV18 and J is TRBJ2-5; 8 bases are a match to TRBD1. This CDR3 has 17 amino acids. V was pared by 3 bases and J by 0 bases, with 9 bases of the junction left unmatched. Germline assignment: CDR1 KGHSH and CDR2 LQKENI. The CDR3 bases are TGTGCCAGCTCACCCCGGGACAGGAGTAGCGACCAAGAGACCCAGTACTTC. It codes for CASSPRDRSSDQETQYF.

The CDR3 region is CATSRVRDEQFF. The CDR3 DNA reads TGTGCCACCAGCAGAGTTCGGGATGAGCAGTTCTTC. The J gene is TRBJ2-1, the V gene TRBV15, with D hard to call. This CDR3 contains 12 residues. Germline CDR1 reads LNHNV; CDR2 reads YYDKDF (reference sequence). Between the trimmed V and J ends, which lost 1 base and 8 bases, there was a span of 6 bases. The complete variable domain, with remaining parts taken from reference TRBV15 and TRBJ2-1, reads DAMVIQNPRYQVTQFGKPVTLSCSQTLNHNVMYWYQQKSSQAPKLLFHYYDKDFNNEADTPDNFQSRRPNTSFCFLDIRSPGLGDTAMYLCATSRVRDEQFFGPGTRLTVL.

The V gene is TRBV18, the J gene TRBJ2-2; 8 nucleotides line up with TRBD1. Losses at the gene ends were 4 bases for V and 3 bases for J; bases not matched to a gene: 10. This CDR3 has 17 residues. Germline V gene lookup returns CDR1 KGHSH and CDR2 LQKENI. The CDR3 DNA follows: TGTGCCAGCTCACTTACCATTGGACAGGGACACACCGGGGAGCTGTTTTTT. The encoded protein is CASSLTIGQGHTGELFF.

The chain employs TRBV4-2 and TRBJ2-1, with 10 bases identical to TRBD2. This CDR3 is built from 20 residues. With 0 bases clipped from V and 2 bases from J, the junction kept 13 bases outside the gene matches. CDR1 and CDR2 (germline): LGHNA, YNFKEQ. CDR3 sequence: CASSQDFGGLAGDTYNEQFF. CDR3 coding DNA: TGTGCCAGCAGCCAAGATTTCGGAGGTCTAGCGGGAGATACCTACAATGAGCAGTTCTTC.

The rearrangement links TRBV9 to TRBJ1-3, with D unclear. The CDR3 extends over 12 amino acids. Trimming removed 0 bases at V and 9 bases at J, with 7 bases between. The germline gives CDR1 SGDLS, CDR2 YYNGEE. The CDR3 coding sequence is TGTGCCAGCAGCGTAGTGGGAGGCACCATATATTTT. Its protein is CASSVVGGTIYF. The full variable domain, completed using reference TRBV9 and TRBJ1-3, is DSGVTQTPKHLITATGQRVTLRCSPRSGDLSVYWYQQSLDQGLQFLIQYYNGEERAKGNILERFSAQQFPDLHSELNLSSLELGDSALYFCASSVVGGTIYFGEGSWLTVV.

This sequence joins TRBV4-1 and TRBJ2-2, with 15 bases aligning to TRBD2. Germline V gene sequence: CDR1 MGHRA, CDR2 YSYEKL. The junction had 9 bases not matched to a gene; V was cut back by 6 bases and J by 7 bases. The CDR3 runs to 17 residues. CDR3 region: CASRYGLAGGPGGELFF. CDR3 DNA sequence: TGCGCCAGCAGATACGGACTAGCGGGAGGGCCCGGCGGGGAGCTGTTTTTT.

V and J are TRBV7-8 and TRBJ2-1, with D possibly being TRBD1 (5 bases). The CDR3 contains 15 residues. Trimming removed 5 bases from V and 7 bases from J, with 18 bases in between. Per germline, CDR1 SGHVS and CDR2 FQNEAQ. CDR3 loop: CASSTRAGFVNEQFF. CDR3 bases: TGTGCCAGCAGCACCCGGGCAGGGTTTGTAAATGAGCAGTTCTTC.

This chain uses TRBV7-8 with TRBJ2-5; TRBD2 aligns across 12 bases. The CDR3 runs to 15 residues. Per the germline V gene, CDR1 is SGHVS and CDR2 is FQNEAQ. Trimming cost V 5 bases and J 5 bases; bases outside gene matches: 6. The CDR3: CASSPLAGGRETQYF. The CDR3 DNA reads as TGTGCCAGCAGCCCACTAGCGGGAGGTCGTGAGACCCAGTACTTC.

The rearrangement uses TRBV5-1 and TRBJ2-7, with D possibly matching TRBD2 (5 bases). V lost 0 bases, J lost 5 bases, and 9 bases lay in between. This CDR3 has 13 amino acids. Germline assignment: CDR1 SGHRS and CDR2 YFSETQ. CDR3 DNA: TGCGCCAGCAGCTTGGGGGTTAGCGACGAGCAGTACTTC. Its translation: CASSLGVSDEQYF.